This TCR beta chain is from a study of T cell repertoires in cytomegalovirus infection. TCRdb passed the reads through MiXCR, listing each CDR3 protein once. This sample has about half a million distinct CDR3 sequences, with under 45% found just once. This clonotype occurred a few times. As yet, its antigen is unknown. Study-wide results and limits: In two of eight donors, the top clonotype was HLA-C-restricted CMV-specific.

Germline CDR1 SGHTA, CDR2 FQGNSA. The CDR3 length is 14 residues. Deletions cut 1 base from V and 8 bases from J, with 11 bases between. The input for sequencing was cultured PBMCs, taken from culture after CMV antigen stimulation. This receptor was taken from a human donor in good health (CMV status not recorded). Some clones in this sample may be carry-over from other donors' samples. V gene TRBV7-2 combines with J gene TRBJ1-4; no clear D gene. The CDR3 coding sequence is TGTGCCAGCAGCTTAGGGGGAGTGGTCGAAAAACTGTTTTTT. Its protein product is CASSLGGVVEKLFF.